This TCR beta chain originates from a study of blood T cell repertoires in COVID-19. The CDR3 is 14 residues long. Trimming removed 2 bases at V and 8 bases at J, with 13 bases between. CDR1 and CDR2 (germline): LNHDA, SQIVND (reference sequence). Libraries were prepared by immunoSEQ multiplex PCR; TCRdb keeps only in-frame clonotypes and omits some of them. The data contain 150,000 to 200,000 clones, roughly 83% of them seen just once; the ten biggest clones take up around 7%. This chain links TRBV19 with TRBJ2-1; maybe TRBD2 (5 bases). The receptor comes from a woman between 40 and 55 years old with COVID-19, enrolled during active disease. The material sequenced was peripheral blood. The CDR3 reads CASSIRQRRDEQFF. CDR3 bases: TGTGCCAGTAGTATAAGGCAGAGGCGGGATGAGCAGTTCTTC.